This T cell receptor (beta chain) was recovered during a study of CD4+ T cells in melanoma. General study points: CD8+ T cell, macrophage and B cell function reportedly correlated with neoantigen-specific CD4+ T cells. Neoantigen-specific CD4+ T cells in melanoma reportedly had diverse differentiation states.

Measured with immunoSEQ multiplex PCR; TCRdb has only the in-frame clones, and not every one. Here the sample spans 11,000 to 15,000 clones, 68% being singletons. V lost 5 bases and J lost 8, with 15 bases in between. CDR1 LGHNA and CDR2 YNFKEQ come from the germline V gene. The CDR3 contains 13 residues. Comment on this clone: Antigen specificity is unknown.

The TCR was taken from a human donor with melanoma. The V and J genes are TRBV4-2 and TRBJ1-2; D not resolved. Material for sequencing was cells from a culture (not recorded whether cultured in vitro). The CDR3 region has the DNA TGTGCCAGCAGCTTAGTAACGGGTTGGGGCTACACCTTC. This gives the protein CASSLVTGWGYTF.